This T cell receptor (beta chain) was sequenced during a study of regulatory T cells in long-lasting Graves disease. Study results and limitations: Persistent disease preferred TRBV28, TRBJ1-2 and TRBJ2-5. Among persistent patients, a larger number of public clonotypes were shared (over 2,500) than among newly diagnosed patients (roughly 1,000).

Germline V lookup: CDR1 DFQATT, CDR2 SNEGSKA (reference sequence). V lost 4 bases to trimming and J lost 0 bases, with 10 bases between them. The CDR3 has 15 amino acids. On this clonotype itself: What it binds is not known.

Sample time point: persistent/refractory GD, antithyroid drugs over 5 years with positive TRAb. PBMC-derived RNA was used for the TCR library. Clinicians diagnosed Graves' disease using American Thyroid Association guidelines. HTBI primers from iRepertoire and Arm-PCR of CDR3 regions yielded the TCR beta libraries. TCRdb re-analysed the multiplex PCR reads in MiXCR, keeping a single row per CDR3 protein. The sample lists roughly 490,000 distinct CDR3 sequences, around a fifth occurring once. V and J are TRBV20-1 and TRBJ2-6, with D possibly being TRBD2 (5 bases). This TCR derives from a female donor with Graves disease. The sequencing used peripheral blood mononuclear cells (PBMCs), collected when the disease was refractory, from a patient treated with antithyroid drugs. The CDR3 DNA reads TGCAGTGCTATCCCGGGGAACTCTGGGGCCAACGTCCTGACTTTC. This codes for CSAIPGNSGANVLTF.